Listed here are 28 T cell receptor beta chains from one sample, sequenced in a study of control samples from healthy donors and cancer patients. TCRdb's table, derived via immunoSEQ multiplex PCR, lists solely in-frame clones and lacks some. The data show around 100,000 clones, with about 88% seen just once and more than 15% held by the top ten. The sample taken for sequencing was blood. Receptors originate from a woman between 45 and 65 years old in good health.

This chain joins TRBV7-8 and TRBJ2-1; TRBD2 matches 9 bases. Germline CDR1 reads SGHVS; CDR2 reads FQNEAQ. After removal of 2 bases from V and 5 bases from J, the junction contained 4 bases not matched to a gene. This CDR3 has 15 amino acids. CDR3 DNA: TGTGCCAGCAGCTTACGACTAGCGGAAAACAATGAGCAGTTCTTC. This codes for CASSLRLAENNEQFF.

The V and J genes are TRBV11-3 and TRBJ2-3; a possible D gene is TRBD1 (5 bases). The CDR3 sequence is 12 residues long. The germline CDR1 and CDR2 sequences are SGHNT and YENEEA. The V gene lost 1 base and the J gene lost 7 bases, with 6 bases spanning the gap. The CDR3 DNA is TGTGCCAGCAGCTTAGGGACATATACGCAGTATTTT. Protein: CASSLGTYTQYF.

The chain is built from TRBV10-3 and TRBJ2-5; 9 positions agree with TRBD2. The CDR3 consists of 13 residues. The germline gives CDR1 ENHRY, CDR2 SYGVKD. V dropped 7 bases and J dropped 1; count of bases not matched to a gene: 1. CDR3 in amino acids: CAIKTSGQETQYF. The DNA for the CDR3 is TGTGCCATCAAGACTAGCGGCCAAGAGACCCAGTACTTC.

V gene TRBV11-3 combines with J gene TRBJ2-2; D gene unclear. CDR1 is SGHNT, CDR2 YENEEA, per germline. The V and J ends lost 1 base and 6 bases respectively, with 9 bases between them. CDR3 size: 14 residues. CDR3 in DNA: TGTGCCAGCAGCTTAGCCGGCGGTCCCGGGGAGCTGTTTTTT. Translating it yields CASSLAGGPGELFF.

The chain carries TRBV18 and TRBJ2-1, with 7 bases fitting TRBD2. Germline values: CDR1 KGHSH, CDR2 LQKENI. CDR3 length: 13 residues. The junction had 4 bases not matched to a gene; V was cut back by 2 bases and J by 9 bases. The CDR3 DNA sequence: TGTGCCAGCTCACCAGCGGGGGAGGGTGAGCAGTTCTTC. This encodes CASSPAGEGEQFF.

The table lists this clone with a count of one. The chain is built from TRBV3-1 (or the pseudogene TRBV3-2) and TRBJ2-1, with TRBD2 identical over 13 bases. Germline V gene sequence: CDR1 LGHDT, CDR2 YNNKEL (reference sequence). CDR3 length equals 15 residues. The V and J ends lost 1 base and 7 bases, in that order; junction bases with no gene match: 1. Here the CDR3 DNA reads TGTGCCAGCAGCCAAGGACTAGCGGGAGGTAATGAGCAGTTCTTC. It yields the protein CASSQGLAGGNEQFF.

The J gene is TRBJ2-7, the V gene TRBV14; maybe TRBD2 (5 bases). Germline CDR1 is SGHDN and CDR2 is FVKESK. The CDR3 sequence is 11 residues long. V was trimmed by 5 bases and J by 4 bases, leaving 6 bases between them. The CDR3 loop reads CASSGRYEQYF. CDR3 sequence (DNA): TGTGCCAGCAGCGGGAGATACGAGCAGTACTTC.

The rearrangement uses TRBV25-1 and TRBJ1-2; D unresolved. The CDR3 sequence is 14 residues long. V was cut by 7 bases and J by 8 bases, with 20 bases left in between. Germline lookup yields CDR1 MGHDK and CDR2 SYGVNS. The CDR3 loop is CASTEGPPERGYTF. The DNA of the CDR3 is TGTGCCAGCACCGAGGGCCCCCCGGAGAGAGGCTACACCTTC.

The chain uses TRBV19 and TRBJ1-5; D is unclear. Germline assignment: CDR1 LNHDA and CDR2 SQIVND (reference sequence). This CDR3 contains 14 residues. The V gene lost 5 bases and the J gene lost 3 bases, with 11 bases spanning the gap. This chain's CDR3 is CASSPTFFNQPQHF. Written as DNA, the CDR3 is TGTGCCAGTAGTCCGACCTTCTTCAATCAGCCCCAGCATTTT.

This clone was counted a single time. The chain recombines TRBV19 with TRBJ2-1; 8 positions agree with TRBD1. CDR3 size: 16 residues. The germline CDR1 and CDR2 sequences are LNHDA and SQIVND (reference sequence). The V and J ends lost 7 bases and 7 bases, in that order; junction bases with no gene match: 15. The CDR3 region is CASTSRDRGILNEQFF. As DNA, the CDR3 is TGTGCCAGTACAAGTCGAGACAGGGGCATCTTGAATGAGCAGTTCTTC.

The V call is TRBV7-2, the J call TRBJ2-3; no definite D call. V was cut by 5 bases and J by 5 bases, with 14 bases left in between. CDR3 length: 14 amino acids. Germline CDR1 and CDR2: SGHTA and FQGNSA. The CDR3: CASSPIRVGDTQYF. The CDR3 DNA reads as TGTGCCAGCAGCCCAATACGGGTGGGAGATACGCAGTATTTT.

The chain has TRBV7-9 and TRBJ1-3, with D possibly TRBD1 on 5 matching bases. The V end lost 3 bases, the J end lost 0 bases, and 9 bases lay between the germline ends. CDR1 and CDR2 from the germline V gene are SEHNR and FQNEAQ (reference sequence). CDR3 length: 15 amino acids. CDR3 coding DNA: TGTGCCAGCAGCTTTGAGGACACCTCTGGAAACACCATATATTTT. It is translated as CASSFEDTSGNTIYF.

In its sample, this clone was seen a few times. The CDR3: CASRGGLNEKLFF. The CDR3 DNA follows: TGTGCCAGCCGGGGAGGCCTTAATGAAAAACTGTTTTTT. The chain couples TRBV2 to TRBJ1-4; no clear D. The CDR3 totals 13 residues. V gave up 8 bases and J gave up 4 bases, with 11 bases separating them. In germline, CDR1 is SNHLY, CDR2 FYNNEI.

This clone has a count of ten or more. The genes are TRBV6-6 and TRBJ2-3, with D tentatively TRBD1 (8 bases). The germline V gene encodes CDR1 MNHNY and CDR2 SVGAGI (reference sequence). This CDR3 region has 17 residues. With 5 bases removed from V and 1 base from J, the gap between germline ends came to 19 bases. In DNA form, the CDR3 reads TGTGCCAGCAGTCCGGGGGGCCCAGGGGGCGGCACAGATACGCAGTATTTT. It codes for CASSPGGPGGGTDTQYF.

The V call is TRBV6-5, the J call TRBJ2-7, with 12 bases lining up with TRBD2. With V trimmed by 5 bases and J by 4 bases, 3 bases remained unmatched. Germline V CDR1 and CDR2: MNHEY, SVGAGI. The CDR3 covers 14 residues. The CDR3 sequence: CASSPGTSGYEQYV. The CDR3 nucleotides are TGTGCCAGCAGTCCCGGGACTAGCGGGTACGAGCAGTACGTC.

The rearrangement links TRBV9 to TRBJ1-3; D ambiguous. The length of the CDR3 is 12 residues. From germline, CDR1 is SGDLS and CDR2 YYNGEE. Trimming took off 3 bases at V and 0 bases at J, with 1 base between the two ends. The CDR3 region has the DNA TGTGCCAGCAGCGACTCTGGAAACACCATATATTTT. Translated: CASSDSGNTIYF.

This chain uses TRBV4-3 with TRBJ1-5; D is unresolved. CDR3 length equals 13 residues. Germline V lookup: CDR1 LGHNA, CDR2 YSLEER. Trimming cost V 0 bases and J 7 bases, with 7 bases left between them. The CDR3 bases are TGCGCCAGCAGCCAAGACCGGCAACAGCCCCAGCATTTT. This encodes CASSQDRQQPQHF.

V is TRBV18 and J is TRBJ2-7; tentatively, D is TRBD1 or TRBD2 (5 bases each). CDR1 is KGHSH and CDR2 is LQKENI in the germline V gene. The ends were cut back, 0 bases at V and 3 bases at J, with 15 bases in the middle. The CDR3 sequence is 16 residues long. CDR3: CASSPPGTGRFYEQYF. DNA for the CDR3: TGTGCCAGCTCACCACCGGGGACGGGAAGATTCTACGAGCAGTACTTC.

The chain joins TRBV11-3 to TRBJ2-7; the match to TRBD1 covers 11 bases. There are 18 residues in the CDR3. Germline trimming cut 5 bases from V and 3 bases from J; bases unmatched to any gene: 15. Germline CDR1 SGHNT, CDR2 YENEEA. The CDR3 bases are TGTGCCAGCAGCGACCGGGACAGGGGGGCGCGGGGCAACTACGAGCAGTACGTC. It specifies CASSDRDRGARGNYEQYV.

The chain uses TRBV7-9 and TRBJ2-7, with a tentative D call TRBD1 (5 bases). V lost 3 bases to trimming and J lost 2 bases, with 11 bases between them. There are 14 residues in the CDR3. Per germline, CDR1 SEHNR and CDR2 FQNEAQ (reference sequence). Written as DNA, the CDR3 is TGTGCCAGCAGCTTCAGGGATGGGACCTACGAGCAGTACGTC. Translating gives CASSFRDGTYEQYV.

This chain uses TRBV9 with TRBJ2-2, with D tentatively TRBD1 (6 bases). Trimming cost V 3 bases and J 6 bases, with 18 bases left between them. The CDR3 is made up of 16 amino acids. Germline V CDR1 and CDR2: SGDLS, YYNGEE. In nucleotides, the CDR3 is TGTGCCAGCAGCGGGGTAACAGGGAAGAGTGCCGGGGAGCTGTTTTTT. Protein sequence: CASSGVTGKSAGELFF.

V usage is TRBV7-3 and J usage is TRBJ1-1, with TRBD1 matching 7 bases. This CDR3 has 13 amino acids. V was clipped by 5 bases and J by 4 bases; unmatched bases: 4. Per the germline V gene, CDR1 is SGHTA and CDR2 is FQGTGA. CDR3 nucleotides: TGTGCCAGCAGCGACGGGACAGCCACTGAAGCTTTCTTT. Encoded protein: CASSDGTATEAFF. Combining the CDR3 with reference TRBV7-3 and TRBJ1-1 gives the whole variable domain GAGVSQTPSNKVTEKGKYVELRCDPISGHTALYWYRQSLGQGPEFLIYFQGTGAADDSGLPNDRFFAVRPEGSVSTLKIQRTERGDSAVYLCASSDGTATEAFFGQGTRLTVV.

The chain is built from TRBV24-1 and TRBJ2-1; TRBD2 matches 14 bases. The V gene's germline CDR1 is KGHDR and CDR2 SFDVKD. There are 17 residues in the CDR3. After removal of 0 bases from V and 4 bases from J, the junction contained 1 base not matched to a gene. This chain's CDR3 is CATSDLGTSGSYNEQFF. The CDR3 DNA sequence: TGTGCCACCAGTGATTTGGGGACTAGCGGGAGTTACAATGAGCAGTTCTTC.

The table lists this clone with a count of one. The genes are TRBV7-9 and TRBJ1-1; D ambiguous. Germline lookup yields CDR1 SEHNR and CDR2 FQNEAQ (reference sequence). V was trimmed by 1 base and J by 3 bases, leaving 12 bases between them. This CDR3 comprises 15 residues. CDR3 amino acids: CASSLVALPDTEAFF. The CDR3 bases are TGTGCCAGCAGCTTAGTTGCACTCCCGGACACTGAAGCTTTCTTT. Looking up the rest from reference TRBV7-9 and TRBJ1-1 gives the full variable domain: DTGVSQNPRHKITKRGQNVTFRCDPISEHNRLYWYRQTLGQGPEFLTYFQNEAQLEKSRLLSDRFSAERPKGSFSTLEIQRTEQGDSAMYLCASSLVALPDTEAFFGQGTRLTVV.

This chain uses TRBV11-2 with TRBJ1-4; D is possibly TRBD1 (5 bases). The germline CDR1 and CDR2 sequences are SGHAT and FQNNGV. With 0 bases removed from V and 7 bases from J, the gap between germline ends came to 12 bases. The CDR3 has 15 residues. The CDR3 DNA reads TGTGCCAGCAGCTTAGACGGGATTGGGGGTGAAAAACTGTTTTTT. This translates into CASSLDGIGGEKLFF.

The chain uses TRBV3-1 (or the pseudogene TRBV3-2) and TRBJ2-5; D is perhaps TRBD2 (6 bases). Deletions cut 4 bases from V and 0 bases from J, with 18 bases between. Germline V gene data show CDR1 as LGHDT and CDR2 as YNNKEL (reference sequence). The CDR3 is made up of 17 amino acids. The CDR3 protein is CASSPRGRGSYQETQYF. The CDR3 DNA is TGTGCCAGCAGCCCCCGCGGCCGGGGGTCGTACCAAGAGACCCAGTACTTC.

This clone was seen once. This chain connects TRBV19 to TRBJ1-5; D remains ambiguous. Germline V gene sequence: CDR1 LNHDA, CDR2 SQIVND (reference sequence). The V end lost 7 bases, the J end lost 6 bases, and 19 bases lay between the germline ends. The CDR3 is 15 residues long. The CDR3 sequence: CASNSRGGPGQPQHF. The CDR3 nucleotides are TGTGCCAGTAATAGCCGGGGAGGGCCGGGTCAGCCCCAGCATTTT.

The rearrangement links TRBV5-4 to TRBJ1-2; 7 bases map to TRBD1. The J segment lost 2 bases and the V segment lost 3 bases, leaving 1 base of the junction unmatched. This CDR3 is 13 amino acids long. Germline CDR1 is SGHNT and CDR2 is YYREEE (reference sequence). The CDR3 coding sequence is TGTGCCAGCAGCTCCAGGGGGAACTATGGCTACACCTTC. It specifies CASSSRGNYGYTF.